Listed below are T cell receptor beta chains from one sample, sequenced in a study of blood T cell repertoires in COVID-19. The protocol was immunoSEQ multiplex PCR, while the TCRdb copy is restricted to in-frame clones and leaves out a portion. The repertoire holds fewer than 30,000 clones, with around 87% as singletons. The sequenced material came from peripheral blood. The source is a man aged 55 to 70 with acute or convalescent COVID-19. The CDR3 runs from the conserved cysteine through the conserved F or W. A D gene is named only where the DNA matches it firmly.

TRBV5-1	.	TRBJ2-2	TGCGCCAGCAGCTTATATCAGGGCCACGGGGAGCTGTTTTTT	CASSLYQGHGELFF
TRBV24-1	.	TRBJ2-5	TGTGCCACCAGTGATCTCGGGACCCAGTACTTC	CATSDLGTQYF
TRBV11-2	.	TRBJ1-2	TGTGCCAGCAGCTTAGATCTCAGGGACTATGGCTACACCTTC	CASSLDLRDYGYTF
TRBV19	.	TRBJ2-3	TGTGCCAGTAGTATTCTAGCCGAAAAAGATAATACGCAGTATTTT	CASSILAEKDNTQYF
TRBV7-6	TRBD1	TRBJ2-6	TGTGCCAGCAGCTTCGGACAGGGGACGGGGGCCAACGTCCTGACTTTC	CASSFGQGTGANVLTF
TRBV5-1	.	TRBJ2-5	TGCGCCAGCAGCTTTAGGACAAAGGAAGAGACCCAGTACTTC	CASSFRTKEETQYF
TRBV7-2	TRBD1	TRBJ1-1	TGTGCCAGCAGCTCCCCGATCCGGGACAGGGGGGCTTTCTTT	CASSSPIRDRGAFF
TRBV24-1	.	TRBJ1-1	TGTGCCACCAGTGATTGGTCCCGAGGTGAAGCTTTCTTT	CATSDWSRGEAFF
TRBV3-1/TRBV3-2	.	TRBJ2-3	TGTGCCAGCAGCCAGCGAGGGCGGGGAACAGATACGCAGTATTTT	CASSQRGRGTDTQYF
TRBV18	TRBD1	TRBJ1-2	TGTGCCAGCTCACGAGACAGGGTCGGCTATGGCTACACCTTC	CASSRDRVGYGYTF
TRBV7-9	.	TRBJ2-1	TGTGCCAGCAGCTTAGGGTTCGGAGTTAGCTCCTACAATGAGCAGTTCTTC	CASSLGFGVSSYNEQFF
TRBV6-1	.	TRBJ1-5	TGTGCCAGCAGTGACAGTGGCAATCAGCCCCAGCATTTT	CASSDSGNQPQHF